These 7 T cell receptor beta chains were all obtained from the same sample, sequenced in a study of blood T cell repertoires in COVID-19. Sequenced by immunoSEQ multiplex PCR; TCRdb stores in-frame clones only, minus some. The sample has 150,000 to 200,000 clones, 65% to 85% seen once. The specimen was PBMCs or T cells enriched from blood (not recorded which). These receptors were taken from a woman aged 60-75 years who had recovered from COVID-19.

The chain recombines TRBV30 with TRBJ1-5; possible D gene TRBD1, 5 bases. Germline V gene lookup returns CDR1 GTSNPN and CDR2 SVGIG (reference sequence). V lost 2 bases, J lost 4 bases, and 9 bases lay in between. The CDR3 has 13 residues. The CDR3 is CAWSYGGNQPQHF. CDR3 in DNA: TGTGCCTGGAGTTACGGGGGTAATCAGCCCCAGCATTTT.

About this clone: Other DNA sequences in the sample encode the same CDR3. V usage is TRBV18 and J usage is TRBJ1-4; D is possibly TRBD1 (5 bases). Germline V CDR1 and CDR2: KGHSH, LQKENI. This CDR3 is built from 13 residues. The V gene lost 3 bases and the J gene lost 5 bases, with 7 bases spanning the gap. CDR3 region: CASSPGLNEKLFF. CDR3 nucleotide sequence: TGTGCCAGCTCACCGGGACTAAATGAAAAACTGTTTTTT.

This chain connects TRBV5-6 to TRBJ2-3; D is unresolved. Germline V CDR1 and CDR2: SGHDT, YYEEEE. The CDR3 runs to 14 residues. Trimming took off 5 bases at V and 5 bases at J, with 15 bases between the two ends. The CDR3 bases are TGTGCCAGCAGTATTGCCCTACAGAAAGATACGCAGTATTTT. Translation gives CASSIALQKDTQYF.

The CDR3 DNA reads TGCGCCAGCAGCCCTACGGGACAATCCTCTGGAAACACCATATATTTT. Protein: CASSPTGQSSGNTIYF. The rearrangement joins TRBV5-1 to TRBJ1-3, with D possibly TRBD1 on 6 matching bases. Germline-derived CDR1 and CDR2 are SGHRS and YFSETQ. V was shortened by 4 bases and J by 0 bases, with 14 bases between the two germline ends. This CDR3 has 16 residues. The full variable domain, completed using reference TRBV5-1 and TRBJ1-3, is KAGVTQTPRYLIKTRGQQVTLSCSPISGHRSVSWYQQTPGQGLQFLFEYFSETQRNKGNFPGRFSGRQFSNSRSEMNVSTLELGDSALYLCASSPTGQSSGNTIYFGEGSWLTVV.

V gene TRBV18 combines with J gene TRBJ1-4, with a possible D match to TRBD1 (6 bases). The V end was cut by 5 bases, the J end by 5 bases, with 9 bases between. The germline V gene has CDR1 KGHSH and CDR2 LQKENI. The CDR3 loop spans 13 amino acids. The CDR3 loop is CASSGQTNEKLFF. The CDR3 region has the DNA TGTGCCAGCTCAGGACAGACGAATGAAAAACTGTTTTTT.

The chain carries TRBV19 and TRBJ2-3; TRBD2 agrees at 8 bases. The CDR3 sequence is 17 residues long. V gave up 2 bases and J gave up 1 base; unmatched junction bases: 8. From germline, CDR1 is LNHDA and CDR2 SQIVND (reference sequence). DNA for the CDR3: TGTGCCAGTAGTATAATTCGAGCGGGAGCCGGCACAGATACGCAGTATTTT. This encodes CASSIIRAGAGTDTQYF.

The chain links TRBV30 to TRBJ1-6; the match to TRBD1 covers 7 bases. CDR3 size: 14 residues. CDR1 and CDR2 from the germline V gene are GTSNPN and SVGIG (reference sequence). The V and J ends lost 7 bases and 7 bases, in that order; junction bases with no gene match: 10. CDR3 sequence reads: CAFTAGQRNSPLHF. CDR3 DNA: TGTGCCTTTACCGCGGGACAGAGGAATTCACCCCTCCACTTT. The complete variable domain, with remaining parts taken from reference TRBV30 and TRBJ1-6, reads SQTIHQWPATLVQPVGSPLSLECTVEGTSNPNLYWYRQAAGRGLQLLFYSVGIGQISSEVPQNLSASRPQDRQFILSSKKLLLSDSGFYLCAFTAGQRNSPLHFGNGTRLTVT.